One and the same sample provided the 28 T cell receptor beta chains below, sequenced in a study of blood T cell repertoires in COVID-19. TCRdb keeps only in-frame clones here, not all; method: immunoSEQ multiplex PCR. The table lists over 20,000 clones, about nine tenths of them singletons, with about 8.8% in the top ten. Sequences were obtained from peripheral blood. These receptor sequences come from a man aged 65 to 79 with acute or convalescent COVID-19.

This clone was seen a handful of times. The gene calls are TRBV29-1 and TRBJ1-3, with D perhaps matching TRBD1 (6 bases). The CDR3 consists of 15 residues. Germline lookup yields CDR1 SQVTM and CDR2 ANQGSEA. Trimming removed 2 bases at V and 3 bases at J, with 14 bases between. CDR3 in amino acids: CSVEQGTLSGNTIYF. CDR3 nucleotides: TGCAGCGTTGAACAGGGGACCCTAAGTGGAAACACCATATATTTT.

This clone was seen once. The V call is TRBV3-1 (or the pseudogene TRBV3-2), the J call TRBJ2-7; D may be TRBD2 (5 bases). The germline CDR1 and CDR2 sequences are LGHDT and YNNKEL (reference sequence). The V end lost 4 bases, the J end lost 1 base, and 8 bases lay between the germline ends. This CDR3 has 13 amino acids. The CDR3 loop reads CASSRRSSYEQYF. The CDR3 coding sequence is TGTGCCAGCAGCCGGAGGAGTTCCTACGAGCAGTACTTC.

The gene calls are TRBV21-1 and TRBJ1-1; the table's D call TRBD1 went unverified against the DNA. TRBV21-1 constitutes a pseudogene. This CDR3 contains 15 residues. The CDR3 sequence is CASSKQGRGNTEAFF. DNA for the CDR3: TGTGCCAGCAGCAAACAGGGAAGGGGGAACACTGAAGCTTTCTTT.

This chain connects TRBV18 to TRBJ1-2; D may be TRBD1 (6 bases). The CDR3 spans 14 residues. The V gene's germline CDR1 is KGHSH and CDR2 LQKENI. Trimming pared 3 bases from V and 7 bases from J, leaving 15 bases between. The CDR3 sequence: CASSPSGQFRGYTF. The CDR3 DNA is TGTGCCAGCTCACCGAGTGGACAGTTCCGTGGCTACACCTTC.

The gene calls are TRBV29-1 and TRBJ1-2; TRBD1 matches 10 bases. The V gene end was trimmed by 1 base and the J gene end by 7 bases; junction bases not matched to a gene: 9. The length of the CDR3 is 15 residues. In germline, CDR1 is SQVTM, CDR2 ANQGSEA. The CDR3 reads CSVEAGTGAHSGYTF. The CDR3 bases are TGCAGCGTTGAAGCTGGGACAGGGGCGCATTCTGGCTACACCTTC.

The CDR3 DNA is TGTGCCAGCAGCCCCCGAGGACAGGGTAAAAATTCACCCCTCCACTTT. This sequence encodes CASSPRGQGKNSPLHF. The rearrangement links TRBV11-2 to TRBJ1-6; TRBD1 matches at 8 bases. Per the germline V gene, CDR1 is SGHAT and CDR2 is FQNNGV. This CDR3 has 16 residues. V was pared by 5 bases and J by 7 bases, with 10 bases of the junction left unmatched.

The chain carries TRBV28 and TRBJ2-3; D ambiguous. V was trimmed by 0 bases and J by 0 bases, leaving 7 bases between them. This CDR3 is 15 amino acids long. In germline, CDR1 is MDHEN, CDR2 SYDVKM. The CDR3 bases are TGTGCCAGCAGTTTATGGCAAACTAGCACAGATACGCAGTATTTT. Residues: CASSLWQTSTDTQYF.

V gene TRBV6-6 combines with J gene TRBJ1-5, with TRBD1 matching 9 bases. There are 16 residues in the CDR3. The germline V gene has CDR1 MNHNY and CDR2 SVGAGI (reference sequence). J was trimmed by 1 base and V by 4 bases; bases with no gene match: 5. CDR3 sequence reads: CASSFDRGESNQPQHF. The CDR3 bases are TGTGCCAGCAGTTTCGACAGGGGGGAAAGCAATCAGCCCCAGCATTTT.

The V and J genes are TRBV4-1 and TRBJ1-3; unclear D gene. CDR3 length: 15 amino acids. V was shortened by 2 bases and J by 5 bases, with 13 bases between the two germline ends. Germline V gives CDR1 MGHRA, CDR2 YSYEKL. Written as DNA, the CDR3 is TGCGCCAGCAGCCAACTACCCTTATCAAGAAACACCATATATTTT. Amino acids: CASSQLPLSRNTIYF.

This chain connects TRBV2 to TRBJ1-2, with 8 bases that match TRBD1. The CDR3 sequence is 13 residues long. The junction had 4 bases not matched to a gene; V was cut back by 4 bases and J by 6 bases. Germline CDR1 and CDR2: SNHLY and FYNNEI. CDR3 in DNA: TGTGCCAGCAGTGGATACAGGGGGAATGGCTACACCTTC. It yields the protein CASSGYRGNGYTF.

The chain uses TRBV24-1 and TRBJ1-1, with 7 bases aligning to TRBD1. In germline, CDR1 is KGHDR, CDR2 SFDVKD. The V and J ends lost 1 base and 5 bases, in that order; junction bases with no gene match: 9. This CDR3 contains 16 residues. This CDR3 reads CATSDLSRGRETEAFF. The CDR3 DNA is TGTGCCACCAGTGATTTATCGAGGGGGCGGGAAACTGAAGCTTTCTTT.

J is TRBJ2-2 and V is TRBV5-6; 11 bases match TRBD2. J lost 3 bases, V lost 5 bases, and 6 bases had no gene match. Per the germline V gene, CDR1 is SGHDT and CDR2 is YYEEEE. The CDR3 is 16 residues long. CDR3 sequence: CASRLAGGPDTGELFF. The DNA for the CDR3 is TGTGCCAGCAGATTAGCGGGGGGGCCCGACACCGGGGAGCTGTTTTTT.

The chain links TRBV24-1 to TRBJ2-2; TRBD2 is a possible D gene (6 bases). This CDR3 region has 13 residues. Trimming took 6 bases from V and 4 from J, leaving 8 bases between them. Germline CDR1 is KGHDR and CDR2 is SFDVKD. The CDR3 nucleotides read TGTGCCACCAGTTGGAGGGCCACCGGGGAGCTGTTTTTT. This codes for CATSWRATGELFF.

J is TRBJ2-1 and V is TRBV19, with D unresolved. The V gene lost 8 bases and the J gene lost 5 bases, with 7 bases spanning the gap. The CDR3 has 11 amino acids. Per the germline V gene, CDR1 is LNHDA and CDR2 is SQIVND (reference sequence). CDR3 residues: CASARNNEQFF. DNA of the CDR3: TGTGCCAGTGCTAGGAACAATGAGCAGTTCTTC.

The genes are TRBV24-1 and TRBJ2-5; possibly TRBD2 for D (6 bases). V was cut by 3 bases and J by 0 bases, with 10 bases left in between. The CDR3 consists of 15 residues. CDR1 is KGHDR, CDR2 SFDVKD, per germline. CDR3: CATSDTRGYQETQYF. CDR3 DNA: TGTGCCACCAGTGATACGCGGGGTTACCAAGAGACCCAGTACTTC.

V is TRBV6-5 and J is TRBJ2-7; D may be TRBD1 (5 bases). Germline V gives CDR1 MNHEY, CDR2 SVGAGI. The V and J ends lost 7 bases and 3 bases respectively, with 7 bases between them. This CDR3 region has 11 residues. The CDR3, as DNA: TGTGCCAGCACCAGGGACTACGAGCAGTACTTC. Protein product: CASTRDYEQYF.

This clone was counted only a few times. The chain joins TRBV5-1 to TRBJ1-5; 9 bases fit TRBD1. Germline trimming cut 5 bases from V and 4 bases from J; bases unmatched to any gene: 7. The CDR3 contains 15 residues. Looked up from germline, CDR1 is SGHRS and CDR2 is YFSETQ. The CDR3 spells CASRRDDRGNQPQHF. The CDR3 DNA reads TGCGCCAGCAGACGCGACGACAGGGGGAATCAGCCCCAGCATTTT.

This chain joins TRBV29-1 and TRBJ2-2, with TRBD1 identical over 9 bases. Losses at the gene ends were 1 base for V and 4 bases for J; bases not matched to a gene: 22. The CDR3 loop spans 21 amino acids. Germline assignment: CDR1 SQVTM and CDR2 ANQGSEA. In nucleotides, the CDR3 is TGCAGCGTTGAAGGTTCCGGCGGGAACAGGGGGCCGCGAGCGGGCACCGGGGAGCTGTTTTTT. Amino acid sequence: CSVEGSGGNRGPRAGTGELFF.

About this clone: A read error may produce the germline difference seen at one junction end. V and J are TRBV11-2 and TRBJ2-3, with 10 bases aligning to TRBD2. In germline, CDR1 is SGHAT, CDR2 FQNNGV. The CDR3 is 15 amino acids. The CDR3 coding sequence is TGTGCCAGCAGCTTATTGGGGCTAGCGGGAGATAGGCAGTATTTT. Residues: CASSLLGLAGDRQYF. The whole variable domain, remainder taken from reference TRBV11-2 and TRBJ2-3, is EAGVAQSPRYKIIEKRQSVAFWCNPISGHATLYWYQQILGQGPKLLIQFQNNGVVDDSQLPKDRFSAERLKGVDSTLKIQPAKLEDSAVYLCASSLLGLAGDRQYFGPGTRLTVL.

The rearrangement uses TRBV11-2 and TRBJ2-2, with 9 bases lining up with TRBD1. The CDR3 consists of 15 residues. Trimming cost V 7 bases and J 4 bases; bases outside gene matches: 7. Germline V gene data show CDR1 as SGHAT and CDR2 as FQNNGV. Written as DNA, the CDR3 is TGTGCCAGCATCCTACAGGGGGCGGGCACCGGGGAGCTGTTTTTT. It encodes CASILQGAGTGELFF.

CDR3 in amino acids: CASSQGLNNEKLFF. DNA of the CDR3: TGTGCCAGCAGCCAGGGGCTGAATAATGAAAAACTGTTTTTT. V is TRBV3-1 (or the pseudogene TRBV3-2) and J is TRBJ1-4, with a weak D call TRBD1 (5 bases). Trimming removed 3 bases at V and 4 bases at J, with 9 bases between. Germline loops: CDR1 LGHDT, CDR2 YNNKEL (reference sequence). The CDR3 is 14 amino acids.

V gene TRBV21-1 combines with J gene TRBJ2-7; TRBD2, the D gene given by the table, was not confirmed from the DNA. TRBV21-1 is given as a pseudogene. The CDR3 spans 20 residues. CDR3 sequence: CASSKAPPGLAGVNAYEQYF. CDR3 DNA sequence: TGTGCCAGCAGCAAAGCACCTCCGGGACTAGCGGGAGTAAACGCCTACGAGCAGTACTTC.

This chain links TRBV12-3 or TRBV12-4 with TRBJ2-1; D perhaps matches TRBD1 (6 bases). The CDR3 covers 13 residues. V was clipped by 8 bases and J by 8 bases, with 16 bases between them. The CDR3 loop reads CASSRTVVDEQFF. The DNA for the CDR3 is TGTGCCAGCTCCCGGACAGTAGTCGATGAGCAGTTCTTC.

The V and J genes are TRBV11-2 and TRBJ2-2, with a weak D call TRBD1 (6 bases). V was shortened by 5 bases and J by 3 bases, with 16 bases between the two germline ends. Germline V CDR1 and CDR2: SGHAT, FQNNGV. This CDR3 region has 16 residues. The CDR3 DNA sequence: TGTGCCAGCAGCCCCTCTCGGACAGCGGACACCGGGGAGCTGTTTTTT. Its protein is CASSPSRTADTGELFF.

This rearrangement joins TRBV3-1 (or the pseudogene TRBV3-2) to TRBJ2-5; D perhaps matches TRBD2 (6 bases). Per the germline V gene, CDR1 is LGHDT and CDR2 is YNNKEL (reference sequence). This CDR3 has 12 amino acids. Trimming removed 4 bases from V and 5 bases from J, with 8 bases in between. The CDR3 nucleotides read TGTGCCAGCAGCCTACGGGGGGAGACCCAGTACTTC. Translating it yields CASSLRGETQYF.

This rearrangement joins TRBV10-3 to TRBJ2-5, with 9 bases identical to TRBD2. The CDR3 contains 13 residues. In germline, CDR1 is ENHRY, CDR2 SYGVKD. V shed 10 bases, J shed 5 bases, and the junction held 8 bases outside the gene matches. CDR3 amino acids: CATSAGGRETQYF. CDR3 nucleotides: TGTGCCACCTCAGCGGGGGGAAGGGAGACCCAGTACTTC.

The rearrangement uses TRBV7-2 and TRBJ1-2; tentatively, D is TRBD1 (6 bases). Trimming left V 4 bases short and J 8 bases short, with 20 bases between. The CDR3 is made up of 15 amino acids. The germline V gene has CDR1 SGHTA and CDR2 FQGNSA. The CDR3 here is CASSSLPGGADGYTF. The CDR3 DNA follows: TGTGCCAGCAGCTCCCTACCGGGGGGCGCTGACGGCTACACCTTC.

The chain recombines TRBV7-2 with TRBJ2-2; no clear D. Per the germline V gene, CDR1 is SGHTA and CDR2 is FQGNSA. The CDR3 runs 14 residues. Trimming cost V 1 base and J 1 base, with 4 bases left between them. The CDR3 spells CASSLVGNTGELFF. In nucleotides, the CDR3 is TGTGCCAGCAGCTTAGTCGGGAACACCGGGGAGCTGTTTTTT.